Sequencing of this T cell receptor (beta chain) was carried out in a study of shared clonotypes between healthy human individuals. Study-level results: Larger estimated richness was generally recorded for naive subsets relative to memory subsets.

Libraries were prepared by immunoSEQ multiplex PCR; TCRdb keeps only in-frame clonotypes and omits some of them. The sample includes under 750,000 clones, roughly two thirds of them seen just once. The CDR3 extends over 12 amino acids. V lost 9 bases to trimming and J lost 4 bases, with 10 bases between them. Germline V gene data show CDR1 as MDHEN and CDR2 as SYDVKM. Concerning this clone: The target antigen is unknown.

The sample comprised memory CD4+ T cells sorted from blood. Noted subset: CD45RA-negative fraction. The chain employs TRBV28 and TRBJ1-5; no definite D call. The clonotype was recovered from a woman aged 25 to 39 in good health. CDR3: CARAPRNQPQHF. CDR3 nucleotide sequence: TGTGCCAGGGCCCCGAGGAATCAGCCCCAGCATTTT.